This T cell receptor beta chain is drawn from a study of shared clonotypes between healthy human individuals. Germline CDR1 reads LNHDA; CDR2 reads SQIVND (reference sequence). With 4 bases clipped from V and 6 bases from J, the junction kept 4 bases outside the gene matches. The CDR3 is 14 amino acids. PCR replicates from unsorted PBMC used approximately 0.3 ug DNA, and this amount was approximately 30,000 T cell genomes. Assay: immunoSEQ multiplex PCR; the TCRdb copy retains only in-frame clones and omits some. The sample lists hundreds of thousands of clones; just over 75% were seen once. All donors were healthy HIV-negative adults lacking recent acute infections or vaccinations.

The TCR comes from a woman between 40 and 55 years old in good health. Some clones in this sample may be carry-over from other donors' samples. The chain employs TRBV19 and TRBJ1-5; TRBD1 aligns across 9 bases. Sequenced material: PBMCs. CDR3 loop: CASSTTGGFQPQHF. The CDR3 DNA reads TGTGCCAGTAGTACCACAGGGGGCTTTCAGCCCCAGCATTTT. The variable domain in full, with the rest retrieved from reference TRBV19 and TRBJ1-5, is DGGITQSPKYLFRKEGQNVTLSCEQNLNHDAMYWYRQDPGQGLRLIYYSQIVNDFQKGDIAEGYSVSREKKESFPLTVTSAQKNPTAFYLCASSTTGGFQPQHFGDGTRLSIL.